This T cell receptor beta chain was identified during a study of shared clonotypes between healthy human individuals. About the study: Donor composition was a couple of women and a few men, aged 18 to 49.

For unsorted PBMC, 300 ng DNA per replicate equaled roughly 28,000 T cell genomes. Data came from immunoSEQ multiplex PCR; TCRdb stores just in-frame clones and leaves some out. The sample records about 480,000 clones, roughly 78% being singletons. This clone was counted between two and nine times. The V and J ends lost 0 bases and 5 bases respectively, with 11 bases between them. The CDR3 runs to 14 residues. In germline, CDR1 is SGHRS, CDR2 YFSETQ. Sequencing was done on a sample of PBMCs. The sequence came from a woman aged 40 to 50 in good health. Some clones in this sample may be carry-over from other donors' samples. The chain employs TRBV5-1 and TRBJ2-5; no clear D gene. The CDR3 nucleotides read TGCGCCAGCAGCTTGGGGCTAGACGTTGAGACCCAGTACTTC. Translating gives CASSLGLDVETQYF.